This TCR beta chain was captured by sequencing in a study of cytomegalovirus exposure and HLA in healthy donors (dated 2017 in TCRdb). For the study in its entirety: An earlier analysis of roughly 630 of the donors reported about 250 Gb of sequence data and roughly 100 million unique TCR beta sequences from about 200 million T cells. About 300 gigabases of sequencing data and around 90 million unique TCR sequences made up an early release that covered 500 to 700 HLA-typed donors. The genetic ancestry cluster associated with self-reported Caucasian donors included around 76% of the roughly 400 genotyped donors. The study was designed to test whether signatures of past pathogen exposure could be identified by cataloging public T cell receptors. Using immunosequencing, the study profiled T cell repertoires from 500 to 800 subjects and related those repertoires to cytomegalovirus serostatus. In addition to the first cohort of 666 subjects, a separate validation cohort of under 150 different subjects was used. To predict cytomegalovirus infection status, the study combined high-throughput TCR immunosequencing, statistical association of individual TCRs with disease status, and machine learning. In a later analysis, previously published TCR beta repertoires from fewer than 750 donors were re-analyzed and high-resolution HLA genotyping was added so that TCR occurrence patterns could be studied. The later analysis used no new phenotypic data to find candidate immune exposures, relying instead on TCR beta sequences and their occurrence across donors. To decide whether each TCR beta V gene segment behaved as functional or pseudogenic, an earlier analysis of some 580 of the donors relied on high-throughput TCR beta sequencing. Alongside the repertoire data, information on donor age, sex, ethnicity and CMV serostatus was compiled. Genome-wide SNP genotypes for about 60% of the 666 donors were used in a later genetic analysis, which treated that subset as a discovery cohort. All discovery cohort repertoires had been generated using a single sequencing platform. Class I and class II HLA loci were covered by the typing at four-digit resolution. Typing coverage varied by locus: about 629-640 donors for A, B, C, DRB1 and DQB1; approximately 560 for DQA1; over 600 for DPA1; roughly 470 for DPB1. Roughly 5 DR-DQ haplotypes were handled as single units for association and clustering because linkage in the cohort was strong. On average, roughly 240,000 unique TCR beta nucleotide sequences were sequenced per donor among 398 genotyped donors of the cohort, with 15% to 20% of those sequences being non-productive.

In the case of this clone: Its target antigen remains unknown. No base quality information exists; no much larger clone differs at one position.

Looking up the germline V gene yields CDR1 SGHAT and CDR2 FQNNGV. From cysteine to phenylalanine, the CDR3 is 13 amino acids long. The read is trimmed to its CDR3 DNA, 39 bases read in frame from base 1. Trimming at the junction amounts to 5 bases on V and 2 bases on J, and the germline ends lie 10 bases apart. Beyond this particular receptor, the publication reports: This cohort had only TCR beta chains sequenced, and the lack of alpha or paired-chain data limited which features could be detected. The 87-base-pair reads could not distinguish some IMGT-functional V segments, including TRBV6-2 and TRBV6-3, so those segments were excluded. The presence/absence analyses assumed that sequencing depth was roughly uniform across donors, and that assumption may not be true. Immune exposure information for the cohort was limited to CMV serostatus. A further reported finding was that TCR beta sequences accurately predicted the HLA-A and HLA-B alleles for most subjects in the first cohort. In a later analysis, HLA-associated TCR beta chains were found to be more clonally expanded and to have lower generation probabilities than equally common non-associated chains. Most CMV-associated TCR beta chains appeared to be HLA-restricted in a later analysis, and the HLA associations seemed to be driven largely by CMV exposure. A few of the identified cytomegalovirus-associated TCR beta chains were confirmed in vitro to be specific for cytomegalovirus antigens. At a false discovery rate of 0.05, a later analysis linked under 20,000 TCR beta sequences to specific HLA alleles. In a later genetic analysis, a missense DCLRE1C variant was associated with V-gene and J-gene trimming of TCR beta chains, and the association was replicated in an independent cohort. In an earlier analysis of 587 of the donors, most TCR beta V segments appeared in productive rearrangements about 87% or about 30% of the time, broadly matching IMGT annotations. A later genetic analysis reported fewer N-insertions in productive TCRs among donors in an Asian-associated ancestry cluster than the roughly 700-donor mean. While some public TCRs were present in many individuals, most TCR sequences turned up only very rarely across donors. A total of fewer than 200 TCR beta chains were listed by the study as associated with cytomegalovirus. Correlated functional status among segregating V segments might reflect linkage disequilibrium, but an unknown experimental factor could not be ruled out. A later analysis reported that several top co-occurrence clusters appeared linked to parvovirus B19, influenza, CMV and Epstein-Barr virus. HLA typing was unavailable for some donors at each locus, so association tests used only the typed subset. It was suggested by the authors that the approach could potentially be generalized to other disease states and immunological phenotypes. A group of highly shared sequence variants was considered likely to be a technical artifact of the sequencing pipeline. The earlier analysis of 587 of the donors excluded approximately 17 rarely observed V segments, including chromosome 9 orphons, because counts were too low. Assigning TCR associations to individual alleles was difficult when HLA alleles, especially DR and DQ, strongly co-occurred. Cytomegalovirus status was reported to be diagnosed by the classifier with high specificity and sensitivity in both the original and validation cohorts. In a later analysis, the rate of TCR association differed among HLA loci, with DRB1 alleles having the most associated TCRs and HLA-C alleles having the fewest.

In total, roughly 670 healthy bone marrow donors made up the cohort. At the time of sampling, all cohort members were nominally healthy, though unrecorded immune exposures were likely present. The donor was CMV seronegative and was included in the group of approximately 350 seronegative cohort members. Each donor provided a peripheral blood sample, and peripheral blood mononuclear cells were used for TCR beta sequencing. The Qiagen DNeasy Blood Extraction Kit was used to extract genomic DNA from the blood cell samples. The library was produced with the immunoSEQ multiplex PCR assay. For the multiplex PCR, a mixture combining 60 forward primers for TCR Vbeta segments and 13 reverse primers for TCR Jbeta segments was used. A multiplex PCR assay on genomic DNA amplified the CDR3 region of rearranged TCR beta genes. Amplified TCR beta libraries were sequenced as 87-base-pair reads on the Illumina HiSeq System. As for the authors' bioinformatics: A later analysis counted tens of millions of unique TCR beta chains across the roughly 700 repertoires, and some 12 million of these chains were shared by at least two donors. Raw reads were error-corrected and collapsed into unique sequences with a nearest-neighbor algorithm that merged closely related sequences to remove PCR and sequencing errors. CDR3 sequences were aligned to IMGT reference sequences to assign V, D and J gene segments. For a sequence to be retained, at least a six-nucleotide match to both a V gene segment and a J gene segment was required. A rearrangement counted as productive if the CDR3 had no stop codons and remained in frame with V and J, and every other rearrangement counted as non-productive. CDR3 was defined by IMGT convention, running from the second conserved V-encoded cysteine to the conserved J-encoded phenylalanine. The earlier analysis of about 590 of the donors excluded sequences that lacked an unambiguous match to a single V gene segment. In an earlier analysis of approximately 550 of the donors, V segments were called functional above 56.7% productive rearrangements and were called segregating when the between-donor standard deviation exceeded 5%. A statistical classification framework was built for diagnosing cytomegalovirus status from the catalog of TCR beta chain sequences. In a later analysis, V and J genes were assigned by comparing TCR nucleotide sequences against IMGT/GENE-DB human TR gene sequences. In a later analysis, CDR3 sequences and most-parsimonious VDJ recombination scenarios were assigned using the TCRdist pipeline. In a later analysis, each TCR beta chain was defined by its CDR3 amino acid sequence together with its V-gene family, and reads lacking a unique V-gene family were excluded. In a later analysis, around 650 highly shared, low-generation-probability nucleotide sequences were removed to address suspected cross-contamination and a sequencing artifact. For each public chain, a later analysis derived a clonal expansion index from normalized ranks of inferred template counts within each repertoire. A later analysis computed generation probabilities with a VDJ recombination model fitted to out-of-frame rearrangements, and checked the results against IGoR. In a later analysis, hypergeometric tests were used to score TCR-TCR, TCR-HLA and TCR-CMV co-occurrence, with a repertoire-size bias correction applied to TCR pairs. False discovery rates were estimated in a later analysis by permuting HLA or CMV assignments 20 times. In a later analysis, co-occurring TCRs were grouped using DBSCAN, and TCRdist sequence similarity was added for clustering within HLA-allele-positive subsets. Co-occurrence clustering excluded repertoires with fewer than 30,000 or more than 120,000 public chains, plus five with anomalous nucleotide sharing. Not all clones reach the TCRdb copy of this immuneACCESS table, which keeps in-frame sequences only. Checked studies attribute under half of the gap to unresolved V genes and leave the rest unexplained. V, J and clone size reflect that table, while D and trimming were determined from the DNA. Within this sample are some 110,000 clones, with around 82% of them counted one time only. Around 4% of the sample is held by the ten biggest clonotypes.

This clonotype was sampled from a man between 35 and 55 years old in good health and CMV-seronegative. Here the chain combines TRBV11-2 and TRBJ2-7; possibly the D gene is TRBD1, per 5 matching bases. Source material: PBMCs. In nucleotide form, the sequence is TGTGCCAGCAGCCTCAGGGAAACCTACGAGCAGTACTTC. Its amino acids are CASSLRETYEQYF.